This TCR beta chain was identified in a study of cytomegalovirus exposure and HLA in healthy donors (dated by TCRdb to the late 2010s). At the level of the whole study: An earlier analysis of a few hundred of the donors reported approximately 260 Gb of sequence data and 100 million to 120 million unique TCR beta sequences obtained from about 179 million T cells. An early release that covered several hundred HLA-typed donors contained 300 to 350 gigabases of sequencing data and about 84 million unique TCR sequences. Among the roughly 400 genotyped donors, approximately 76% belonged to the genetic ancestry cluster associated with self-reported Caucasian donors. The study aimed to test whether signatures of past pathogen exposure could be identified by cataloging public T cell receptors. The T cell repertoires of some 670 subjects were profiled by immunosequencing and related to cytomegalovirus serostatus. Along with the roughly 700-subject first cohort, a separate validation cohort of over a hundred different subjects was used. To predict cytomegalovirus infection status, the study combined high-throughput TCR immunosequencing, statistical association of individual TCRs with disease status, and machine learning. A later analysis re-analyzed previously published TCR beta repertoires from 666 donors and added high-resolution HLA genotyping to study TCR occurrence patterns. In the later analysis, no new phenotypic data were used to find candidate immune exposures; instead, reliance was placed on TCR beta sequences and their occurrence across donors. In an earlier analysis of around 540 of the donors, high-throughput TCR beta sequencing was used to judge whether each TCR beta V gene segment behaved as functional or pseudogenic. Donor age, sex, ethnicity and CMV serostatus were collected together with the repertoire data. A later genetic analysis used genome-wide SNP genotypes for about 65% of the roughly 700 donors, treating that subset as a discovery cohort. Every discovery cohort repertoire had been produced on one sequencing platform. Class I and class II HLA loci were covered by the typing at four-digit resolution. The number of typed donors differed by locus: about 620-630 for A, B, C, DRB1 and DQB1; approximately 540 for DQA1; approximately 600 for DPA1; and 400 to 480 for DPB1. About five DR-DQ haplotypes were handled as single units for association and clustering because linkage in the cohort was strong. On average, roughly 200,000 unique TCR beta nucleotide sequences were sequenced per donor among 300 to 500 genotyped donors of the cohort, with roughly 20% of those sequences being non-productive.

To prepare the library, the immunoSEQ multiplex PCR assay was applied. The multiplex PCR relied on a mix of 60 forward primers for TCR Vbeta segments and 13 reverse primers for TCR Jbeta segments. A multiplex PCR assay on genomic DNA amplified the CDR3 region of rearranged TCR beta genes. The amplified TCR beta libraries were sequenced on the Illumina HiSeq System as 87-base-pair reads. Processing in the source paper ran as follows. A later analysis tallied 75 million to 95 million unique TCR beta chains across the 600 to 700 repertoires, and approximately 12 million of those chains were shared by two or more donors. Raw reads were error-corrected and collapsed into unique sequences by a nearest-neighbor algorithm in which closely related sequences were merged to remove PCR and sequencing errors. V, D and J gene segments were assigned by aligning CDR3 sequences to IMGT reference sequences. For a sequence to be retained, a match of at least six nucleotides to both a V gene segment and a J gene segment was required. A rearrangement counted as productive if the CDR3 had no stop codons and remained in frame with V and J, and every other rearrangement counted as non-productive. Following IMGT convention, CDR3 was defined as the stretch from the second conserved V-encoded cysteine to the conserved J-encoded phenylalanine. In an earlier analysis of roughly 610 of the donors, sequences lacking an unambiguous match to a single V gene segment were excluded. In an earlier analysis of 450 to 750 of the donors, a V segment was called functional when productive rearrangements were above 56.7%, and segregating when the standard deviation between donors exceeded 5%. A statistical classification framework was developed to diagnose cytomegalovirus status using the catalog of TCR beta chain sequences. In a later analysis, TCR nucleotide sequences were compared against IMGT/GENE-DB human TR gene sequences so that V and J genes could be assigned. A later analysis assigned CDR3 sequences and most-parsimonious VDJ recombination scenarios with the TCRdist pipeline. In a later analysis, each TCR beta chain was defined by its CDR3 amino acid sequence together with its V-gene family, and reads without a unique V-gene family were excluded. As a way to deal with suspected cross-contamination and a sequencing artifact, a later analysis dropped 450 to 600 nucleotide sequences that were highly shared and had low generation probability. In a later analysis, a clonal expansion index for each public chain was calculated from normalized within-repertoire ranks of inferred template counts. In a later analysis, generation probabilities were computed using a VDJ recombination model fitted to out-of-frame rearrangements, and the results were checked against IGoR. In a later analysis, TCR-TCR, TCR-HLA and TCR-CMV co-occurrence was scored with hypergeometric tests, and a repertoire-size bias correction was applied to TCR pairs. In a later analysis, false discovery rates were estimated by permuting HLA or CMV assignments 20 times. In a later analysis, co-occurring TCRs were grouped using DBSCAN, and TCRdist sequence similarity was added for clustering within HLA-allele-positive subsets. For co-occurrence clustering, repertoires with fewer than 30,000 or more than 120,000 public chains were excluded, along with four or five repertoires with anomalous nucleotide sharing. TCRdb took over this immuneACCESS table, retaining in-frame rearrangements with V and J assigned. Such tables are incomplete; in checked studies, under half of the missing clones stem from an unresolved V gene, and the remainder is unexplained. V and J calls and clone size follow that table, whereas D and trimming were derived from the DNA. The sample has about 120,000 clones on record, roughly three fifths of them singletons. The ten largest clonotypes hold nearly 9.5% of the sample.

Concerning this clone: Its specific antigen is unknown. One base away there is no much larger clone; base qualities are not given.

Taken from cysteine to phenylalanine, the CDR3 has 15 residues. Only the CDR3 DNA is retained, 45 bases long and in frame from the first base. CDR1 SGDLS and CDR2 YYNGEE are derived from the germline V gene. V was cut back by 3 bases and J by 1 base, leaving a gap of 11 bases between them. The study at large found these results: At a false discovery rate of 0.05, a later analysis linked 16,951 TCR beta sequences to specific HLA alleles. An earlier analysis of 587 of the donors showed that most TCR beta V segments appeared in productive rearrangements either about 90% or about 30% of the time, which broadly matched IMGT annotations. The cohort was sequenced for TCR beta chains only, and without alpha or paired-chain data the features that could be detected were limited. In vitro tests confirmed that a few of the cytomegalovirus-associated TCR beta chains recognize cytomegalovirus antigens. It was suggested by the authors that the approach could potentially be generalized to other disease states and immunological phenotypes. In the study, around 150 TCR beta chains were listed as associated with cytomegalovirus. Sequencing depth was assumed to be roughly uniform across donors in the presence/absence analyses, though that assumption may not hold. Strong co-occurrence of HLA alleles, especially DR and DQ, made assigning TCR associations to individual alleles difficult. The classifier was reported to diagnose cytomegalovirus status with high specificity and sensitivity in both the original cohort and the validation cohort. According to a later analysis, most CMV-associated TCR beta chains appeared to be HLA-restricted, and the HLA associations seemed to be driven largely by CMV exposure. According to a later analysis, TCR association rates differed among HLA loci, with DRB1 alleles showing the most associated TCRs and HLA-C alleles showing the fewest. Because counts were too low, roughly 17 rarely observed V segments, including chromosome 9 orphons, were left out of the earlier analysis of about 620 of the donors. A later analysis reported that several top co-occurrence clusters appeared linked to parvovirus B19, influenza, CMV and Epstein-Barr virus. Linkage disequilibrium might explain the correlated functional status among segregating V segments, but an unknown experimental factor could not be excluded. A cluster of highly shared sequence variants was judged likely to represent a technical artifact of the sequencing pipeline. A later analysis found that HLA-associated TCR beta chains were more clonally expanded and had lower generation probabilities than equally common non-associated chains. The 87-base-pair reads could not distinguish some IMGT-functional V segments, including TRBV6-2 and TRBV6-3, so those segments were excluded. Immune exposure information for the cohort was limited to CMV serostatus. While some public TCRs were present in many individuals, most TCR sequences turned up only very rarely across donors. A further reported finding was that TCR beta sequences accurately predicted the HLA-A and HLA-B alleles for most subjects in the first cohort. An association between a missense DCLRE1C variant and V-gene and J-gene trimming of TCR beta chains was found in a later genetic analysis and replicated in an independent cohort. Because HLA typing was unavailable for some donors at each locus, only the typed subset was used in association tests. Compared with the 666-donor mean, donors in an Asian-associated ancestry cluster had fewer N-insertions in productive TCRs, according to a later genetic analysis.

The cohort was made up of roughly 670 healthy bone marrow donors. All cohort members were sampled while nominally healthy, although unrecorded immune exposures were likely present. The donor tested CMV seropositive and was one of the 289 seropositive cohort members. Every donor gave a peripheral blood sample, and the peripheral blood mononuclear cells from that sample were used for TCR beta sequencing. The Qiagen DNeasy Blood Extraction Kit was used to extract genomic DNA from the blood cell samples. Sequenced material: PBMCs. This clonotype originated in a woman aged 40-49 years in good health and CMV-seropositive. Recombination joined TRBV9 with TRBJ1-3; the D region possibly corresponds to TRBD1 (5 bases align). The nucleotides read TGTGCCAGCAGCGCGGGGGGAGGTTCTGGAAACACCATATATTTT. It codes for CASSAGGGSGNTIYF.